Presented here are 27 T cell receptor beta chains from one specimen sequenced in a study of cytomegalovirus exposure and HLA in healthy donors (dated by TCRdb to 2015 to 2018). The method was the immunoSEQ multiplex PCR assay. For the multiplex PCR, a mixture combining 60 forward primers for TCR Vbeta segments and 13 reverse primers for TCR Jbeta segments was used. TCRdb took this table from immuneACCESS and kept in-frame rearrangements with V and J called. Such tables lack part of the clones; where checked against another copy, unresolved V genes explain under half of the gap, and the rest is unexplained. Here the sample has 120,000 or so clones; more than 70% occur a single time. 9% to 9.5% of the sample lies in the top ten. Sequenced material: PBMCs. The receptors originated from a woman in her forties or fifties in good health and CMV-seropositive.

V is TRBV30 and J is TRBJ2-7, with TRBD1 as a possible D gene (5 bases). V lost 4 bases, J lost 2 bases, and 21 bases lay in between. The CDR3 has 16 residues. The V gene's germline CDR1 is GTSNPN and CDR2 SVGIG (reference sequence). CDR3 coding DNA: TGTGCCTGGACCTTGCCTTGGGGCAGGGCGACCTACGAGCAGTACTTC. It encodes CAWTLPWGRATYEQYF.

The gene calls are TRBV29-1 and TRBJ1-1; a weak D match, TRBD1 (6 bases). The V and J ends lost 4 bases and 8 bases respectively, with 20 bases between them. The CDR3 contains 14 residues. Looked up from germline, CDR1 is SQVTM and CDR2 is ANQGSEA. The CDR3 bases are TGCAGCGTTGTAAAATACGACAGGCCCTTCGAAGCTTTCTTT. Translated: CSVVKYDRPFEAFF. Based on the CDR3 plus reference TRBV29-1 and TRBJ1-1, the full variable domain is SAVISQKPSRDICQRGTSLTIQCQVDSQVTMMFWYRQQPGQSLTLIATANQGSEATYESGFVIDKFPISRPNLTFSTLTVSNMSPEDSSIYLCSVVKYDRPFEAFFGQGTRLTVV.

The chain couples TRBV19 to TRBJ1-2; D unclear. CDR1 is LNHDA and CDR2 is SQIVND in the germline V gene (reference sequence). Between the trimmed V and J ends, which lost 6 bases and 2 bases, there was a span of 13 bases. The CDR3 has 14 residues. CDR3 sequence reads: CASRDSGGNYGYTF. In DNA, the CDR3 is TGTGCCAGTAGGGATTCGGGCGGGAACTATGGCTACACCTTC.

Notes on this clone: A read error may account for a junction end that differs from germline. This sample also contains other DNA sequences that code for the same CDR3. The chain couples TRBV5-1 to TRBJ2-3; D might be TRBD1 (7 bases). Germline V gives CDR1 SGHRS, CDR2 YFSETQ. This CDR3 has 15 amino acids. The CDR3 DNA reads TGCGCTAGCAGCTTCGGAGGGGGCCGGTCAGATACGCAGTATTTT. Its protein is CASSFGGGRSDTQYF.

The CDR3 reads CASSPTELAGLGLYNEQFF. The CDR3 region has the DNA TGTGCCAGCTCCCCCACGGAACTAGCGGGATTGGGGCTCTACAATGAGCAGTTCTTC. The chain combines TRBV18 with TRBJ2-1, with 10 bases aligning to TRBD2. The ends lost 6 bases at V and 3 bases at J; junction bases unmatched: 17. Looked up from germline, CDR1 is KGHSH and CDR2 is LQKENI. CDR3 length: 19 residues.

The CDR3 bases are TGTGCCAGCAGTGGAGGGAACTATGGCTACACCTTC. Its translation: CASSGGNYGYTF. The chain combines TRBV25-1 with TRBJ1-2; D gene uncertain. This CDR3 is built from 12 residues. Germline CDR1 MGHDK, CDR2 SYGVNS. Trimming cost V 4 bases and J 2 bases, with 5 bases left between them.

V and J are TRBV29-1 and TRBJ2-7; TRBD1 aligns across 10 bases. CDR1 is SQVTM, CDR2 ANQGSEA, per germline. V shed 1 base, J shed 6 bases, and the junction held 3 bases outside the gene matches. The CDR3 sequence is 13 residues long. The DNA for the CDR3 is TGCAGCGTTGAAGGGACAGGGGGGCCCGAGCAGTACTTC. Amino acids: CSVEGTGGPEQYF.

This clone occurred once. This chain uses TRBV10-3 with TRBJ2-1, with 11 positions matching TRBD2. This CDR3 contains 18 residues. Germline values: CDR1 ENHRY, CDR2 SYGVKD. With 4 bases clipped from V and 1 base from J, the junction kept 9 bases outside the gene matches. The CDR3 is CAISAGGSGRASYNEQFF. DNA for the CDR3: TGTGCCATCAGTGCCGGCGGTAGCGGGAGGGCTTCCTACAATGAGCAGTTCTTC.

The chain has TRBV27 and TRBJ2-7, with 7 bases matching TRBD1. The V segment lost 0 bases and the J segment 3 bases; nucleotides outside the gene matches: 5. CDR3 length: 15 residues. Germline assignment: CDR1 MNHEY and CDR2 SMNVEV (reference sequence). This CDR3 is CASSLSRDRIYEQYF. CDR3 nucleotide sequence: TGTGCCAGCAGTTTATCCAGGGACAGAATCTACGAGCAGTACTTC.

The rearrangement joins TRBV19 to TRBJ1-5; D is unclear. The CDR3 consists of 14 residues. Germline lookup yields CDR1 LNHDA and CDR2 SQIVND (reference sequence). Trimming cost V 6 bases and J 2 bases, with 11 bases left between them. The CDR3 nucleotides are TGTGCCAGTAGCCGAAGGGAGGGCAATCAGCCCCAGCATTTT. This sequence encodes CASSRREGNQPQHF.

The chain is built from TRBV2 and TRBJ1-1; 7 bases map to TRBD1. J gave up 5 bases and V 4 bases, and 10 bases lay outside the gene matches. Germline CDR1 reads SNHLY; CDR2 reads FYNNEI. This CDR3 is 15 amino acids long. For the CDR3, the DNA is TGTGCCAGCAGTGCTATTCGGACAGGCGGGACTGAAGCTTTCTTT. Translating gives CASSAIRTGGTEAFF.

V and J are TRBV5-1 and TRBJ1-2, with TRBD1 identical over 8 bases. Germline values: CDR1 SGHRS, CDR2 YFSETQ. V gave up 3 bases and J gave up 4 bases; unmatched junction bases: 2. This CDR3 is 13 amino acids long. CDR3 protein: CASSWGQAYGYTF. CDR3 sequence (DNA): TGCGCCAGCAGCTGGGGACAGGCCTATGGCTACACCTTC. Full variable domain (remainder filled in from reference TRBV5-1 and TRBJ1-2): KAGVTQTPRYLIKTRGQQVTLSCSPISGHRSVSWYQQTPGQGLQFLFEYFSETQRNKGNFPGRFSGRQFSNSRSEMNVSTLELGDSALYLCASSWGQAYGYTFGSGTRLTVV.

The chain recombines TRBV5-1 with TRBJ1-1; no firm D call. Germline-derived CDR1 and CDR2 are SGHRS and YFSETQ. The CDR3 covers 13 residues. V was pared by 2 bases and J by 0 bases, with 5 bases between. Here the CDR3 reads CASSFQVNTEAFF. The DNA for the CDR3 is TGCGCCAGCAGCTTTCAGGTGAACACTGAAGCTTTCTTT.

CDR3 bases: TGCGCCAGCAGCGTGGACAGTAGCAATCAGCCCCAGCATTTT. Its translation: CASSVDSSNQPQHF. This sequence joins TRBV10-1 and TRBJ1-5; a possible D gene is TRBD1 (6 bases). Germline V gene sequence: CDR1 WNHNN, CDR2 SYGVQD (reference sequence). V gave up 6 bases and J gave up 0 bases, with 9 bases separating them. The CDR3 consists of 14 residues.

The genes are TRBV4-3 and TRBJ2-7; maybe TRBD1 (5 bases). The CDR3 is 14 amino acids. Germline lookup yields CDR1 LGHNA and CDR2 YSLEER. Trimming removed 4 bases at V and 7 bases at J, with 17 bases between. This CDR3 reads CASSRGRWSGEQYF. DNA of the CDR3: TGCGCCAGCAGCCGGGGCCGGTGGTCCGGGGAGCAGTACTTC.

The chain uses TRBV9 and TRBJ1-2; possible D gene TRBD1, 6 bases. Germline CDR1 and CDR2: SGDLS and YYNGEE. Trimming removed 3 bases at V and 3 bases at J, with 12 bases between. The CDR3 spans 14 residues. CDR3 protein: CASSAQGSYYGYTF. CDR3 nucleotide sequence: TGTGCCAGCAGCGCGCAGGGGTCCTACTATGGCTACACCTTC. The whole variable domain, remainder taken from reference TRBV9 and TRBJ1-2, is DSGVTQTPKHLITATGQRVTLRCSPRSGDLSVYWYQQSLDQGLQFLIQYYNGEERAKGNILERFSAQQFPDLHSELNLSSLELGDSALYFCASSAQGSYYGYTFGSGTRLTVV.

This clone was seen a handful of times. CDR3 region: CASSPGGKDGYTF. CDR3 coding DNA: TGTGCCAGCAGCCCGGGGGGGAAAGATGGCTACACCTTC. The chain recombines TRBV6-6 with TRBJ1-2, with TRBD1 as a possible D gene (5 bases). This CDR3 is built from 13 residues. Per germline, CDR1 MNHNY and CDR2 SVGAGI (reference sequence). V shed 6 bases and J shed 6 bases, with 14 bases lying between them.

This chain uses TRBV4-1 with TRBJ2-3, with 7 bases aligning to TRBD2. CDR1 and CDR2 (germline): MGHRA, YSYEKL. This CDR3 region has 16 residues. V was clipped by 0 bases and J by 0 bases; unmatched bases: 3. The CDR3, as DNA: TGCGCCAGCAGCCAAGATTGGCGGGGGAGCACAGATACGCAGTATTTT. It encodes CASSQDWRGSTDTQYF.

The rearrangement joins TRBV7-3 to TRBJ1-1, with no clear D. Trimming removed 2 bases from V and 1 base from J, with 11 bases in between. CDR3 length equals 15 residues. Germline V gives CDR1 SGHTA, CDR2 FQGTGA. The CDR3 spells CASSLEVRPNTEAFF. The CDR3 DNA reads TGTGCCAGCAGCTTAGAAGTCAGGCCGAACACTGAAGCTTTCTTT.

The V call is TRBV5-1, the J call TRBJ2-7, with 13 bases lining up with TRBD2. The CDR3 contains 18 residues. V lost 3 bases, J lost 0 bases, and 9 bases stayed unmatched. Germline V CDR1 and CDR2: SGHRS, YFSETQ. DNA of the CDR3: TGCGCCAGCAGCTCGACTAGCGGGGGGCTATATTACTCCTACGAGCAGTACTTC. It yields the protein CASSSTSGGLYYSYEQYF.

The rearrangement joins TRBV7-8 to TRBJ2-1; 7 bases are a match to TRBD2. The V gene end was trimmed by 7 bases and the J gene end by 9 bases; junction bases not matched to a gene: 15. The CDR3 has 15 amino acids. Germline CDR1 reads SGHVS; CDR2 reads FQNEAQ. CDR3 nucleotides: TGTGCCAGCATCGGCGGGGGATGGACTGGTGGTGAGCAGTTCTTC. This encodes CASIGGGWTGGEQFF.

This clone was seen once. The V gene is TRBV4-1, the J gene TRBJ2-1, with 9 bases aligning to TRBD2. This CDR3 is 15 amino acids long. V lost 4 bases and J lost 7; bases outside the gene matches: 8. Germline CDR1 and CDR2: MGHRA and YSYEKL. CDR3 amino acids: CASSPWEREANEQFF. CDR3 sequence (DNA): TGCGCCAGCAGCCCTTGGGAGCGGGAGGCAAATGAGCAGTTCTTC.

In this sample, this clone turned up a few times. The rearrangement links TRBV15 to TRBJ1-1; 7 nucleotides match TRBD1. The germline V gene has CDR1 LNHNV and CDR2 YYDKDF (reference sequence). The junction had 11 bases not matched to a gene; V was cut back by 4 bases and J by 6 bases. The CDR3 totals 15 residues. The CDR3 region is CATSTVDRVRAEAFF. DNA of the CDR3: TGTGCCACCAGCACCGTCGACAGGGTTCGGGCTGAAGCTTTCTTT.

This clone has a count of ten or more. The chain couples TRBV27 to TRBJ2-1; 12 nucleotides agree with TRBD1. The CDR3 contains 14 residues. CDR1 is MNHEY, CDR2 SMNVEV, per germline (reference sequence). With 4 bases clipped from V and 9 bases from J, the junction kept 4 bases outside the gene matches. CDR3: CASSSGDRGREQFF. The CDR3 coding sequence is TGTGCCAGCAGTTCCGGGGACAGGGGGCGTGAGCAGTTCTTC.

The CDR3 sequence is CATSRELGSSNQPQHF. Here the CDR3 DNA reads TGTGCCACCAGCAGAGAGCTCGGGAGTTCCAATCAGCCCCAGCATTTT. The chain combines TRBV15 with TRBJ1-5; the D is unclear. The V end lost 0 bases, the J end lost 3 bases, and 12 bases lay between the germline ends. The CDR3 runs 16 residues. Germline CDR1 reads LNHNV; CDR2 reads YYDKDF (reference sequence).

The CDR3 DNA reads as TGTGCCAGCAGCCAATCGGGTCTGGGGGGGCCTGGCTACACCTTC. Its translation is CASSQSGLGGPGYTF. V usage is TRBV16 and J usage is TRBJ1-2, with D maybe TRBD1 (6 bases). This CDR3 has 15 amino acids. Germline V gives CDR1 KGHSY, CDR2 FQNENV. V was clipped by 0 bases and J by 7 bases, with 15 bases between them.

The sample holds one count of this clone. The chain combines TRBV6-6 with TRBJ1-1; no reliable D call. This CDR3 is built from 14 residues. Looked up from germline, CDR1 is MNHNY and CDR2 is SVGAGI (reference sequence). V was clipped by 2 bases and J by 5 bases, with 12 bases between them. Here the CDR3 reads CASSYPATRTEAFF. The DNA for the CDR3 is TGTGCCAGCAGTTACCCGGCCACCAGGACTGAAGCTTTCTTT.